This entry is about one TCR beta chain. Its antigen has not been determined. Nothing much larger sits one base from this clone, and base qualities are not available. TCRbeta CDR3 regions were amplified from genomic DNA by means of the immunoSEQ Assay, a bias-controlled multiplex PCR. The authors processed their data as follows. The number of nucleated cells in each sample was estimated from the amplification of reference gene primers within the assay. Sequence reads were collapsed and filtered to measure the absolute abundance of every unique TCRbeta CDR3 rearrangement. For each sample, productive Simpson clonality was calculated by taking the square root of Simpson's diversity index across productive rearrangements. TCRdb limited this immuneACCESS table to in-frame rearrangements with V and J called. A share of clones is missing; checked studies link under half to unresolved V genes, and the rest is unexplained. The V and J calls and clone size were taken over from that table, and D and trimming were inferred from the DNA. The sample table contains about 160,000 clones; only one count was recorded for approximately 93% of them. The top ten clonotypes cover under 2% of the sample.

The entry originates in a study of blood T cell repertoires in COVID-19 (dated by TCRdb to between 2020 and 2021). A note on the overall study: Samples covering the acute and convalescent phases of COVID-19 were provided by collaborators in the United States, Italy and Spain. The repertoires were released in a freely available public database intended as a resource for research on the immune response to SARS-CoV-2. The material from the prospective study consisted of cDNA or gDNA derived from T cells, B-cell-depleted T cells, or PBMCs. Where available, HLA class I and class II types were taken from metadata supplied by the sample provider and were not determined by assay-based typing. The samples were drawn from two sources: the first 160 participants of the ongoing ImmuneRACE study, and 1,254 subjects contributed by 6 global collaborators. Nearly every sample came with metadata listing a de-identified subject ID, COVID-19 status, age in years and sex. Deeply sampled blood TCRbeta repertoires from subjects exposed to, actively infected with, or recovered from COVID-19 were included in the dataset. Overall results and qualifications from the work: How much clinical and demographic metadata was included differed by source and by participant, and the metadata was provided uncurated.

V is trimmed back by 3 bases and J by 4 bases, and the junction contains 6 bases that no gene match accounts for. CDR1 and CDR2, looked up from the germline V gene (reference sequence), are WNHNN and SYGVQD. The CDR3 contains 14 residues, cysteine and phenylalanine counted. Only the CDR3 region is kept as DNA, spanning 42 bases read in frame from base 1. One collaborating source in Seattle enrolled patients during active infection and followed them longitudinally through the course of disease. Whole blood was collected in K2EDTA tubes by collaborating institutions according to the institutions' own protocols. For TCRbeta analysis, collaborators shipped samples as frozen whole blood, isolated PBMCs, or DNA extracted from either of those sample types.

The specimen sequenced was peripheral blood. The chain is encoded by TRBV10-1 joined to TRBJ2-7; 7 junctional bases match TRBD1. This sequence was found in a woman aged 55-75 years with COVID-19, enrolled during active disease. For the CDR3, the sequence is CASSDSDRSYEQYF. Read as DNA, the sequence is TGCGCCAGCAGTGATTCGGACAGGTCTTACGAGCAGTACTTC.